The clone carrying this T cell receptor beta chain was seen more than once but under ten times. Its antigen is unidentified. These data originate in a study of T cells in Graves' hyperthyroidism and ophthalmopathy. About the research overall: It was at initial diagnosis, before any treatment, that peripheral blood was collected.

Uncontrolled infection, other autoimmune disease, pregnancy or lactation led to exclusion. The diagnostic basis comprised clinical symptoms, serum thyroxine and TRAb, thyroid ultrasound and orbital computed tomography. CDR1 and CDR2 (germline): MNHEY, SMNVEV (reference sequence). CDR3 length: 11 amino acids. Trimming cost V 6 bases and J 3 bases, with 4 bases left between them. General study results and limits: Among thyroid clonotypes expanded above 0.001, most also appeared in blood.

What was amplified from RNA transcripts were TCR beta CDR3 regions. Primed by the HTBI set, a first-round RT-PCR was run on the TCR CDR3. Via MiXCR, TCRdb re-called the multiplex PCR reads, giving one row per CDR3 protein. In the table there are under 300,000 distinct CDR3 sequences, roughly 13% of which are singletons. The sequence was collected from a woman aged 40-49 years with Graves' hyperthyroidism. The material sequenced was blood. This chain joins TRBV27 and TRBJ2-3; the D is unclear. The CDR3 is CASRTTDTQYF. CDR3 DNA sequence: TGTGCCAGCAGAACTACAGATACGCAGTATTTT.